This is a list of T cell receptor beta chains from one sample in a study of cytomegalovirus exposure and HLA in healthy donors. The protocol was immunoSEQ multiplex PCR, while the TCRdb copy is restricted to in-frame clones and leaves out a portion. The sample lists 100,000 to 150,000 clones, about four fifths occurring once. Sequencing was done on a sample of PBMCs. These receptors originate from a man aged 35 to 55 in good health and CMV-seronegative. The CDR3 runs from the conserved cysteine through the conserved F or W. Each record gives: CDR3 protein, CDR3 DNA, clone size, D gene, J gene, V gene. A D gene is named only where the DNA matches it firmly. A clone size is listed for some rows: how often the clone was seen (once, few, many), or a class if it is expanded.

CDR3aa: CASSLDSYGTDTQYF; CDR3nt: TGCGCCAGCAGCTTGGACAGTTATGGCACAGATACGCAGTATTTT; abundance: NA; d_gene: NA; j_gene: TRBJ2-3; v_gene: TRBV5-1
CDR3aa: CASSWGRNTEAFF; CDR3nt: TGTGCCAGCAGCTGGGGCAGGAACACTGAAGCTTTCTTT; abundance: NA; d_gene: NA; j_gene: TRBJ1-1; v_gene: TRBV7-3
CDR3aa: CASSPGTALSSYNEQFF; CDR3nt: TGTGCCAGCAGCCCTGGGACAGCTTTGAGCTCCTACAATGAGCAGTTCTTC; abundance: NA; d_gene: TRBD1; j_gene: TRBJ2-1; v_gene: TRBV7-6
CDR3aa: CASSGGSGANVLTF; CDR3nt: TGCGCCAGCAGTGGAGGGTCCGGGGCCAACGTCCTGACTTTC; abundance: NA; d_gene: NA; j_gene: TRBJ2-6; v_gene: TRBV5-1
CDR3aa: CASSIGSGYTDTQYF; CDR3nt: TGTGCCAGTAGTATAGGGTCGGGGTACACAGATACGCAGTATTTT; abundance: NA; d_gene: NA; j_gene: TRBJ2-3; v_gene: TRBV19
CDR3aa: CASSADRVQETQYF; CDR3nt: TGTGCCAGCAGCGCGGACAGGGTCCAAGAGACCCAGTACTTC; abundance: NA; d_gene: TRBD1; j_gene: TRBJ2-5; v_gene: TRBV2
CDR3aa: CASSPGLAGGPSTDTQYF; CDR3nt: TGTGCCAGCAGCCCTGGACTAGCGGGGGGGCCGAGCACAGATACGCAGTATTTT; abundance: few; d_gene: TRBD2; j_gene: TRBJ2-3; v_gene: TRBV4-2
CDR3aa: CASSRGGGTNEKLFF; CDR3nt: TGTGCCAGCAGCCGAGGAGGGGGCACTAATGAAAAACTGTTTTTT; abundance: NA; d_gene: TRBD1; j_gene: TRBJ1-4; v_gene: TRBV7-2
CDR3aa: CASRGEGAPLHF; CDR3nt: TGTGCCAGCAGGGGGGAGGGAGCACCCCTCCACTTT; abundance: NA; d_gene: NA; j_gene: TRBJ1-6; v_gene: TRBV7-2
CDR3aa: CASSARGTASYGYTF; CDR3nt: TGTGCCAGCAGCGCGCGAGGGACAGCCAGCTATGGCTACACCTTC; abundance: NA; d_gene: TRBD1; j_gene: TRBJ1-2; v_gene: TRBV7-2
CDR3aa: CASSFEGVRDTGELFF; CDR3nt: TGTGCCAGCAGCTTTGAGGGGGTCCGTGACACCGGGGAGCTGTTTTTT; abundance: NA; d_gene: NA; j_gene: TRBJ2-2; v_gene: TRBV5-4
CDR3aa: CASSDGGGGSRYTF; CDR3nt: TGTGCCAGCAGCGACGGAGGGGGAGGGTCCCGCTACACCTTC; abundance: NA; d_gene: NA; j_gene: TRBJ1-2; v_gene: TRBV6-1
CDR3aa: CASSIGGGADTQYF; CDR3nt: TGTGCCAGTAGTATAGGAGGAGGGGCAGATACGCAGTATTTT; abundance: NA; d_gene: NA; j_gene: TRBJ2-3; v_gene: TRBV19
CDR3aa: CAWIPWESSYNSPLHF; CDR3nt: TGTGCCTGGATACCTTGGGAGAGCTCCTATAATTCACCCCTCCACTTT; abundance: few; d_gene: NA; j_gene: TRBJ1-6; v_gene: TRBV30
CDR3aa: CASKRQTENTEAFF; CDR3nt: TGTGCCAGCAAGAGACAGACTGAGAACACTGAAGCTTTCTTT; abundance: NA; d_gene: NA; j_gene: TRBJ1-1; v_gene: TRBV2
CDR3aa: CASSRGTGSPYGYTF; CDR3nt: TGTGCCAGCAGCCGAGGGACAGGGTCCCCCTATGGCTACACCTTC; abundance: NA; d_gene: TRBD1; j_gene: TRBJ1-2; v_gene: TRBV4-2
CDR3aa: CASSFPGQGKDHNTEAFF; CDR3nt: TGTGCCAGCAGTTTCCCGGGACAGGGAAAGGATCACAACACTGAAGCTTTCTTT; abundance: NA; d_gene: TRBD1; j_gene: TRBJ1-1; v_gene: TRBV28
CDR3aa: CASSVGRAPRGEELFF; CDR3nt: TGTGCCAGCAGCGTAGGGCGGGCGCCGCGGGGCGAGGAGCTGTTTTTT; abundance: NA; d_gene: NA; j_gene: TRBJ2-2; v_gene: TRBV9
CDR3aa: CASSAGGTGDEAFF; CDR3nt: TGTGCCAGCAGCGCAGGGGGTACAGGGGATGAAGCTTTCTTT; abundance: few; d_gene: TRBD1; j_gene: TRBJ1-1; v_gene: TRBV9
CDR3aa: CASQSPARYGYTF; CDR3nt: TGTGCCAGCCAGTCCCCAGCGAGGTATGGCTACACCTTC; abundance: NA; d_gene: NA; j_gene: TRBJ1-2; v_gene: TRBV18
CDR3aa: CASSVGPVDEQYF; CDR3nt: TGTGCCAGCAGCGTAGGGCCCGTCGACGAGCAGTACTTC; abundance: NA; d_gene: NA; j_gene: TRBJ2-7; v_gene: TRBV9
CDR3aa: CASRSDNQETQYF; CDR3nt: TGTGCCAGCAGGTCCGACAATCAAGAGACCCAGTACTTC; abundance: NA; d_gene: NA; j_gene: TRBJ2-5; v_gene: TRBV7-9
CDR3aa: CASSPPEGVRLAFF; CDR3nt: TGTGCCAGCTCACCTCCGGAAGGGGTGAGGTTGGCTTTCTTT; abundance: few; d_gene: NA; j_gene: TRBJ1-1; v_gene: TRBV18
CDR3aa: CASSLGTARRDTQYF; CDR3nt: TGTGCCAGCTCACTAGGGACAGCCCGACGCGATACGCAGTATTTT; abundance: NA; d_gene: TRBD1; j_gene: TRBJ2-3; v_gene: TRBV18
CDR3aa: CASSLLWAGGKDTQYF; CDR3nt: TGTGCCAGCAGCTTATTGTGGGCGGGGGGGAAAGATACGCAGTATTTT; abundance: once; d_gene: TRBD2; j_gene: TRBJ2-3; v_gene: TRBV7-3
CDR3aa: CASSSLPGDKNTEAFF; CDR3nt: TGTGCCAGCAGCTCACTACCGGGAGATAAAAACACTGAAGCTTTCTTT; abundance: once; d_gene: NA; j_gene: TRBJ1-1; v_gene: TRBV7-9
CDR3aa: CASKSGRTGSFGETQYF; CDR3nt: TGTGCCAGCAAATCCGGAAGGACAGGGAGCTTCGGAGAGACCCAGTACTTC; abundance: NA; d_gene: TRBD1; j_gene: TRBJ2-5; v_gene: TRBV2
CDR3aa: CASEETGLRRRNEQFF; CDR3nt: TGTGCCAGCGAAGAAACGGGTCTCCGGAGACGGAATGAGCAGTTCTTC; abundance: NA; d_gene: NA; j_gene: TRBJ2-1; v_gene: TRBV5-5
CDR3aa: CATSRDLTPLRQRGDYGYTF; CDR3nt: TGTGCCACCAGCAGAGATCTGACCCCGCTCAGACAGCGTGGGGACTATGGCTACACCTTC; abundance: NA; d_gene: NA; j_gene: TRBJ1-2; v_gene: TRBV15
CDR3aa: CASRAGQGHYEQYF; CDR3nt: TGTGCCAGCAGGGCGGGACAGGGCCACTACGAGCAGTACTTC; abundance: NA; d_gene: TRBD1; j_gene: TRBJ2-7; v_gene: TRBV7-6
CDR3aa: CATSRDPGSNSPLHF; CDR3nt: TGTGCCACCAGCAGAGATCCCGGGAGTAATTCACCCCTCCACTTT; abundance: NA; d_gene: NA; j_gene: TRBJ1-6; v_gene: TRBV15
CDR3aa: CATSRDITGTFNSGQFF; CDR3nt: TGTGCCACCAGCAGAGATATAACAGGGACATTTAATAGTGGGCAGTTCTTC; abundance: NA; d_gene: NA; j_gene: TRBJ2-1; v_gene: TRBV15
CDR3aa: CANTVGRGLVTEAFF; CDR3nt: TGTGCTAACACCGTCGGCAGGGGGCTTGTCACTGAAGCTTTCTTT; abundance: NA; d_gene: TRBD1; j_gene: TRBJ1-1; v_gene: TRBV7-2
CDR3aa: CASSGRRGYEQYF; CDR3nt: TGTGCCAGCAGCGGAAGGCGGGGGTACGAGCAGTACTTC; abundance: NA; d_gene: TRBD2; j_gene: TRBJ2-7; v_gene: TRBV7-2
CDR3aa: CASSLYDSEKLFF; CDR3nt: TGCGCCAGCAGCTTATACGACAGCGAAAAACTGTTTTTT; abundance: NA; d_gene: NA; j_gene: TRBJ1-4; v_gene: TRBV5-1
CDR3aa: CASSLNRIGNGYTF; CDR3nt: TGTGCCAGCAGCTTAAACAGGATAGGGAATGGCTACACCTTC; abundance: NA; d_gene: NA; j_gene: TRBJ1-2; v_gene: TRBV7-2
CDR3aa: CASSSFRDRGQPQHF; CDR3nt: TGTGCCAGCTCATCCTTCCGGGACAGGGGACAGCCCCAGCATTTT; abundance: NA; d_gene: TRBD1; j_gene: TRBJ1-5; v_gene: TRBV18
CDR3aa: CASSFYRANTGELFF; CDR3nt: TGTGCCAGCAGCTTCTACAGGGCGAACACCGGGGAGCTGTTTTTT; abundance: NA; d_gene: NA; j_gene: TRBJ2-2; v_gene: TRBV11-2
CDR3aa: CASRYPGTVNTEAFF; CDR3nt: TGTGCCAGCAGGTATCCCGGGACAGTCAACACTGAAGCTTTCTTT; abundance: NA; d_gene: TRBD1; j_gene: TRBJ1-1; v_gene: TRBV28
CDR3aa: CASSQTGGTDTQYF; CDR3nt: TGCGCCAGCAGCCAAACGGGGGGCACAGATACGCAGTATTTT; abundance: NA; d_gene: NA; j_gene: TRBJ2-3; v_gene: TRBV4-1
CDR3aa: CASSLTDTGRTNTGELFF; CDR3nt: TGTGCCAGCAGCTTAACTGATACAGGGAGAACGAACACCGGGGAGCTGTTTTTT; abundance: NA; d_gene: NA; j_gene: TRBJ2-2; v_gene: TRBV7-3
CDR3aa: CASSHQGDTEAFF; CDR3nt: TGTGCCAGCAGCCACCAAGGGGACACTGAAGCTTTCTTT; abundance: NA; d_gene: NA; j_gene: TRBJ1-1; v_gene: TRBV11-3
CDR3aa: CASSPRQGGTNTGELFF; CDR3nt: TGTGCCAGCAGCCCCCGACAGGGGGGCACGAACACCGGGGAGCTGTTTTTT; abundance: NA; d_gene: TRBD1; j_gene: TRBJ2-2; v_gene: TRBV7-9
CDR3aa: CASSKGSPTHTDTQYF; CDR3nt: TGTGCCAGCAGCAAGGGCTCGCCTACTCACACAGATACGCAGTATTTT; abundance: NA; d_gene: NA; j_gene: TRBJ2-3; v_gene: TRBV21-1
CDR3aa: CASSELHDRDTGELFF; CDR3nt: TGTGCCAGCAGTGAACTCCACGACCGGGACACCGGGGAGCTGTTTTTT; abundance: NA; d_gene: NA; j_gene: TRBJ2-2; v_gene: TRBV2
CDR3aa: CASSFYRHPSTDTQYF; CDR3nt: TGTGCCAGCAGTTTTTACAGGCATCCTAGCACAGATACGCAGTATTTT; abundance: medium-sized; d_gene: NA; j_gene: TRBJ2-3; v_gene: TRBV27
CDR3aa: CASSPRDTQYF; CDR3nt: TGTGCCAGCAGCCCGAGAGATACGCAGTATTTT; abundance: NA; d_gene: NA; j_gene: TRBJ2-3; v_gene: TRBV14
CDR3aa: CASSLALDRLLNYGYTF; CDR3nt: TGTGCCAGCAGCTTAGCCTTGGACAGACTACTAAACTATGGCTACACCTTC; abundance: NA; d_gene: NA; j_gene: TRBJ1-2; v_gene: TRBV7-2
CDR3aa: CASSQAFWNTEAFF; CDR3nt: TGCGCCAGCAGCCAAGCGTTTTGGAACACTGAAGCTTTCTTT; abundance: NA; d_gene: NA; j_gene: TRBJ1-1; v_gene: TRBV4-1
CDR3aa: CASSYGDNEQFF; CDR3nt: TGTGCCAGCAGTTACGGAGACAATGAGCAGTTCTTC; abundance: NA; d_gene: NA; j_gene: TRBJ2-1; v_gene: TRBV6-5
CDR3aa: CASSPQLAGVYEQYF; CDR3nt: TGTGCCAGCAGTCCCCAACTAGCGGGGGTCTACGAGCAGTACTTC; abundance: few; d_gene: TRBD2; j_gene: TRBJ2-7; v_gene: TRBV28
CDR3aa: CASSPPWGGEGGYTF; CDR3nt: TGTGCCAGCAGCCCCCCCTGGGGAGGGGAAGGAGGCTACACCTTC; abundance: NA; d_gene: NA; j_gene: TRBJ1-2; v_gene: TRBV11-2
CDR3aa: CASSYSGFLSSEQYF; CDR3nt: TGTGCCAGCAGTTACTCCGGGTTTCTATCGTCCGAGCAGTACTTC; abundance: few; d_gene: NA; j_gene: TRBJ2-7; v_gene: TRBV6-5
CDR3aa: CASSLGKESSYEQYF; CDR3nt: TGTGCCAGCAGCTTAGGAAAGGAGAGCTCCTACGAGCAGTACTTC; abundance: few; d_gene: NA; j_gene: TRBJ2-7; v_gene: TRBV5-5